This TCR beta chain emerged from a study of human T cells and chemical hapten exposure. As for the study in general: Variation in per-sample TCR yields came mainly from small pooled library volume differences.

The library gave individual cDNA molecules unique molecular identifiers. TCRdb used MiXCR to reprocess the RACE reads, holding one entry per CDR3 protein. The table includes fewer than 80,000 distinct CDR3 sequences, about 10% detected once. The time point is: patch test 3, about 24 weeks after DPC sensitization. The treatment was: therapeutic diphenylcyclopropenone sensitization with weekly scalp DPC. V dropped 4 bases and J dropped 3 bases, with 13 bases sitting between them. There are 14 residues in the CDR3. From germline, CDR1 is SGHTA and CDR2 FQGNSA. Whole-study results and caveats: DPC sensitization left the count of TCRs above 1 in 1000 unchanged.

This clonotype was detected only a few times. Antigen unknown. The sequence came from a woman aged 30 to 39 with alopecia areata. Some clones in this sample may be carry-over from other donors' samples. The sample here was whole blood, taken in connection with sensitization to the hapten diphenylcyclopropenone (DPC). J is TRBJ2-7 and V is TRBV7-2; D is possibly TRBD1 (5 bases). DNA for the CDR3: TGTGCCAGCAGCTCCTCCCAGGGTTACTACGAGCAGTACTTC. Amino acid sequence: CASSSSQGYYEQYF.